This is a list of T cell receptor beta chains from one sample in a study of blood T cell repertoires in COVID-19. Libraries were prepared by immunoSEQ multiplex PCR; TCRdb keeps only in-frame clonotypes and omits some of them. Counted here are about 36,000 clones, about three quarters occurring once; the ten biggest clones make up roughly 2%. The sequenced material came from peripheral blood. These receptors were taken from a man aged 55 to 69 with active COVID-19. Both conserved end residues are part of each CDR3. A D gene is named only where the DNA matches it firmly. Rows give clone size only sometimes, using once, few, many, or a class for an expanded clone.

d_gene	v_gene	abundance	j_gene	CDR3aa	CDR3nt
TRBD1	TRBV6-5	NA	TRBJ2-7	CASRGQGDYYEQYF	TGTGCCAGTCGGGGACAGGGGGACTACTACGAGCAGTACTTC
NA	TRBV11-2	few	TRBJ1-4	CASSSGQVVEKLFF	TGTGCCAGCAGCTCTGGGCAGGTGGTCGAAAAACTGTTTTTT
TRBD2	TRBV19	NA	TRBJ2-3	CASSGAGGTTDTQYF	TGTGCCAGTAGCGGAGCGGGAGGGACCACAGATACGCAGTATTTT
NA	TRBV9	NA	TRBJ2-7	CASSPGPAYEQYF	TGTGCCAGCAGCCCAGGGCCCGCCTACGAGCAGTACTTC
NA	TRBV6-5	NA	TRBJ2-3	CASSLRLTDTQYF	TGTGCCAGCAGTCTCCGTCTCACAGATACGCAGTATTTT
NA	TRBV5-1	once	TRBJ1-1	CASSLSDLMAEAFF	TGCGCCAGCAGCTTGTCAGATCTTATGGCTGAAGCTTTCTTT
NA	TRBV19	NA	TRBJ2-1	CASSEDWNYNEQFF	TGTGCCAGTAGTGAGGACTGGAACTACAATGAGCAGTTCTTC
TRBD2	TRBV4-1	NA	TRBJ2-3	CASSSISQAGGTDTQYF	TGCGCCAGCAGCTCAATTTCCCAAGCGGGGGGCACAGATACGCAGTATTTT
NA	TRBV27	NA	TRBJ2-2	CASTRLSNTGELFF	TGTGCCAGCACCAGGTTATCGAACACCGGGGAGCTGTTTTTT
NA	TRBV28	NA	TRBJ1-1	CASSPLDSGRDEAFF	TGTGCCAGCAGTCCCCTAGACTCGGGAAGGGATGAAGCTTTCTTT
TRBD1	TRBV19	NA	TRBJ2-4	CASSGRGIAKNIQYF	TGTGCCAGTAGTGGCAGGGGGATAGCCAAAAACATTCAGTACTTC
TRBD1	TRBV6-4	NA	TRBJ1-1	CASSTSQGSPEAFF	TGTGCCAGCAGTACCTCACAGGGGAGCCCTGAAGCTTTCTTT
NA	TRBV6-2/TRBV6-3	few	TRBJ1-5	CASSRTFPLYSNQPQHF	TGTGCCAGCAGCCGGACTTTTCCCCTCTATAGCAATCAGCCCCAGCATTTT
TRBD1	TRBV7-6	NA	TRBJ2-3	CASSLGGTGTDTQYF	TGTGCCAGCAGCTTAGGGGGGACAGGGACAGATACGCAGTATTTT
NA	TRBV19	once	TRBJ1-1	CASSTTETDITEAFF	TGTGCCAGTAGTACCACCGAGACAGACATCACTGAAGCTTTCTTT
NA	TRBV4-1	NA	TRBJ2-1	CASSQGTQGMGNEQFF	TGCGCCAGCAGCCAAGGGACCCAGGGTATGGGCAATGAGCAGTTCTTC
NA	TRBV9	few	TRBJ1-3	CASSRATGSGNTIYF	TGTGCCAGCAGCCGAGCGACGGGCTCTGGAAACACCATATATTTT
TRBD2	TRBV27	NA	TRBJ2-7	CASSLWASGFYEQYF	TGTGCCAGCAGTTTATGGGCTAGCGGGTTCTACGAGCAGTACTTC
TRBD1	TRBV19	few	TRBJ1-2	CASGRDSIYGYTF	TGTGCCAGCGGGAGGGACAGTATCTATGGCTACACCTTC
TRBD1	TRBV29-1	NA	TRBJ2-4	CSVEDVYSRDRGGFQYF	TGCAGCGTTGAAGATGTGTATTCCCGGGACAGGGGGGGGTTTCAGTACTTC
NA	TRBV5-1	NA	TRBJ2-3	CASSLGDRTDTQYF	TGCGCCAGCAGCTTAGGAGACCGCACAGATACGCAGTATTTT
NA	TRBV7-2	NA	TRBJ2-1	CASSLGDSIEQFF	TGTGCCAGCAGCTTAGGGGACTCCATCGAGCAGTTCTTC
TRBD1	TRBV18	NA	TRBJ1-2	CASSPQKTSGGYGYTF	TGTGCCAGCTCACCACAAAAAACTTCAGGGGGCTATGGCTACACCTTC
NA	TRBV29-1	NA	TRBJ1-3	CSGMTGSGNTIYF	TGCAGCGGGATGACTGGCTCTGGAAACACCATATATTTT
NA	TRBV6-4	NA	TRBJ2-2	CASSVEGTGELFF	TGTGCCAGCAGTGTGGAGGGCACCGGGGAGCTGTTTTTT